This T cell receptor beta chain came from a study of CD8 T cells in ankylosing spondylitis. Study findings and constraints: Disease-associated clones were CD8+ and fairly uncommon in peripheral blood. Within matched ankylosing spondylitis synovial fluid, disease-linked clones were reportedly significantly enriched. Reactive arthritis synovial fluid and blood were previously reported to contain some motif variants. A TCR beta motif of several highly homologous variants seemed to mark ankylosing spondylitis blood.

There are a few counts of this clonotype. Its antigen is not identified. TCRdb ran MiXCR on the 5' RACE reads and lists one entry per CDR3 protein. The sample has fewer than 500,000 distinct CDR3 sequences, approximately 20% seen once. V was clipped by 7 bases and J by 2 bases, with 12 bases between them. Germline lookup yields CDR1 MDHEN and CDR2 SYDVKM. The CDR3 length is 13 residues. The specimen was blood, either unsorted or a sorted T cell fraction (not recorded which). The rearrangement uses TRBV28 and TRBJ2-7; D not resolved. The receptor was derived from a male donor with ankylosing spondylitis. Here the CDR3 DNA reads TGTGCCAGCACCCCGCCTAGTACCTACGAGCAGTACTTC. It codes for CASTPPSTYEQYF. The complete variable domain, with remaining parts taken from reference TRBV28 and TRBJ2-7, reads DVKVTQSSRYLVKRTGEKVFLECVQDMDHENMFWYRQDPGLGLRLIYFSYDVKMKEKGDIPEGYSVSREKKERFSLILESASTNQTSMYLCASTPPSTYEQYFGPGTRLTVT.